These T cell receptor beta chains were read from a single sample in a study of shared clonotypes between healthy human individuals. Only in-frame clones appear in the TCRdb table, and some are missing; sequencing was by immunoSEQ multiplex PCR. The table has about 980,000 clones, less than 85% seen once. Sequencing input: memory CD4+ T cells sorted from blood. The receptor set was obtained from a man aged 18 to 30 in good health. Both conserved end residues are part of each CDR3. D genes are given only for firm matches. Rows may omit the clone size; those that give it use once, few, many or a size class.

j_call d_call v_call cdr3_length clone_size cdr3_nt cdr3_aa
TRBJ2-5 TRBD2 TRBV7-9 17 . TGTGCCAGCAGCTCGGGTCTAATGGCGGGAGGCCAAGAGACCCAGTACTTC CASSSGLMAGGQETQYF
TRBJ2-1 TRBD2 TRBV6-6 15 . TGTGCCAGCATCGGCCGGACTAGCGCCTACAATGAGCAGTTCTTC CASIGRTSAYNEQFF
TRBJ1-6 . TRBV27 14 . TGTGCCAGCAGTTTCTCAGGGTTGAATTCACCCCTCCACTTT CASSFSGLNSPLHF
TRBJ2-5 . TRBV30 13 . TGTGCCTGGAGTCGAAGCGGTCCAGAGACCCAGTACTTC CAWSRSGPETQYF
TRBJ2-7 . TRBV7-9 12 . TGTGCCAGCACCAGGAGGGAATACGAGCAGTACTTC CASTRREYEQYF
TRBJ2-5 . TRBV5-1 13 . TGCGCCAGCAGCCCAGGACAGAGAGAGACCCAGTACTTC CASSPGQRETQYF
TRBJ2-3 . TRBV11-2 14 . TGTGCCAGCAGCCAAGGACGGACCACAGATACGCAGTATTTT CASSQGRTTDTQYF
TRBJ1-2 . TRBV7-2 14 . TGTGCCAGCAGCTTGGAAAGGGCCAACTATGGCTACACCTTC CASSLERANYGYTF
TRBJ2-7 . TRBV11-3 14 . TGTGCCAGCAGCTTAGGCCCGCGCACAGGCGAGCAGTACTTC CASSLGPRTGEQYF
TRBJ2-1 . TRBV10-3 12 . TGTGCCATCAGTGATGGGGACCCAAGGAGGTTCTTC CAISDGDPRRFF
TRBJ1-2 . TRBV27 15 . TGTGCCAGCAGTCCCCAGGTAACCACCTATGGGGGCTACACCTTC CASSPQVTTYGGYTF
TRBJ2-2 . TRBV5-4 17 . TGTGCCAGCAGCTGGGCCCAGGCGGGGACCGTGACCGGGGAGCTGTTTTTT CASSWAQAGTVTGELFF
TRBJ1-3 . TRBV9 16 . TGTGCCAGCAGCGTAGCTGGACACAACATTGGAAACACCATATATTTT CASSVAGHNIGNTIYF
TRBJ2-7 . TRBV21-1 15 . TGTGCCAGCAGCAAGAGGGGCCTCACACCCTACGAGCAGTACTTC CASSKRGLTPYEQYF
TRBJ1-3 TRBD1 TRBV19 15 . TGTGCCAGTAGTCGAGGGACAGGCTTTGGAACCACCATATATTTT CASSRGTGFGTTIYF
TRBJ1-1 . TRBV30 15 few TGTGCCTGGAGTGTTGGGGTTGGGGCGGGCACTGAAGCTTTCTTT CAWSVGVGAGTEAFF
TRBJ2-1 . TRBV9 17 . TGTGCCAGCAGCCCCCGAGGTTGGCCCGGGGCCTACAATGAGCAGTTCTTC CASSPRGWPGAYNEQFF
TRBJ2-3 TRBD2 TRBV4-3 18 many TGCGCCAGCAGCCAAGGCCCCTCGACTAGCGGAAGCACAGATACGCAGTATTTT CASSQGPSTSGSTDTQYF
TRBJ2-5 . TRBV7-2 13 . TGTGCCAGCAGCTTAGGGGAGCGAGAGACCCAGTACTTC CASSLGERETQYF
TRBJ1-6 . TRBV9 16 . TGTGCCAGCAGCGTAGAGGGGGACTATCGTAATTCACCCCTCCACTTT CASSVEGDYRNSPLHF
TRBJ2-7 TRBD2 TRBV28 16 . TGTGCCAGCAACAGTGCTAGCGGGGCCTTCTCCTACGAGCAGTACTTC CASNSASGAFSYEQYF
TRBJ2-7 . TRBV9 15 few TGTGCCAGCAGCGTAACCCCGGGACTTCCTTCCGAGCAGTACTTC CASSVTPGLPSEQYF
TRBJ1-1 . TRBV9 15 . TGTGCCAGCAGCGTAGAGGGAGGCAGAAACACTGAAGCTTTCTTT CASSVEGGRNTEAFF
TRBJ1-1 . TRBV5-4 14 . TGTGCCAGCAGCCCACCGGGGCCTAACACTGAAGCTTTCTTT CASSPPGPNTEAFF
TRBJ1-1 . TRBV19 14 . TGTGCCAGTAGTTTTGGGGAGTATGACACTGAAGCTTTCTTT CASSFGEYDTEAFF
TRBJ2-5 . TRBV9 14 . TGTGCCAGCAGCGGACAGGGAGGCCAAGAGACCCAGTACTTC CASSGQGGQETQYF
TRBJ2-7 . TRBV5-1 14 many TGCGCCAGCAGCTTGGGGTCCAGCCTATACGAGCAGTACTTC CASSLGSSLYEQYF
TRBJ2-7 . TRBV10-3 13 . TGTGCCATCAGTGAGGGAGGAGACTACGAGCAGTACTTC CAISEGGDYEQYF
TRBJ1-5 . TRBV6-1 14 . TGTGCCAGCAGTGGAAACAGGGTAACTCAGCCCCAGCATTTT CASSGNRVTQPQHF
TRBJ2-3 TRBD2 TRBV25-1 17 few TGTGCCAGCAGTGAACCTACTAGCGGGAGGGGGGCAGATACGCAGTATTTT CASSEPTSGRGADTQYF
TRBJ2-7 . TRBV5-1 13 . TGCGCCAGCAGCTTGGCCGAATCGGGCGAGCAGTACTTC CASSLAESGEQYF
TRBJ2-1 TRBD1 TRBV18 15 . TGTGCCAGCTCACAGGGGACAGGGGCCCACAATGAGCAGTTCTTC CASSQGTGAHNEQFF
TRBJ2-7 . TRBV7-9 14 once TGTGCCAGCGCTCCTCGGGGACGGTTGTACGAGCAGTACTTC CASAPRGRLYEQYF
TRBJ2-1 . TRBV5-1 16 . TGCGCCAGCAGAGACCCCCGGGCCCCATTTTATAATGAGCAGTTCTTC CASRDPRAPFYNEQFF
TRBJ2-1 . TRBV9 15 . TGTGCCAGCAGCGTAGAGGGGGGTACCTACAATGAGCAGTTCTTC CASSVEGGTYNEQFF
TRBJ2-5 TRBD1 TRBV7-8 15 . TGTGCCAGCAGCTTATTGGGACAGATCCGAGAGACCCAGTACTTC CASSLLGQIRETQYF
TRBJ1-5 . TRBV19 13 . TGTGCCAGTAGTATAGGTCAGCGTCAGCCCCAGCATTTT CASSIGQRQPQHF
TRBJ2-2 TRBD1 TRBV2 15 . TGTGCCAGCAGTGAACAGGGGGCAATCACCGGGGAGCTGTTTTTT CASSEQGAITGELFF
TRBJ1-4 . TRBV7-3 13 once TGTGCCAGCAGCCTCTCGGTGGGTGAAAAACTGTTTTTT CASSLSVGEKLFF
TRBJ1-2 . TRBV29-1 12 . TGCAGCTTAGGGGGGCAGGGGTATGGCTACACCTTC CSLGGQGYGYTF
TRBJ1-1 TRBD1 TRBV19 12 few TGTGCCAGTTCAGAGGACAGGGGCGAAGCTTTCTTT CASSEDRGEAFF
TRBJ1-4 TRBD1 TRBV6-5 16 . TGTGCCAGCAGCTACATGCCGGGACAGGGAACCGAAAAACTGTTTTTT CASSYMPGQGTEKLFF
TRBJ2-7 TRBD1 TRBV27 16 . TGTGCCAGCAGTTTCTCTGGGACAGGGTATAACTACGAGCAGTACTTC CASSFSGTGYNYEQYF
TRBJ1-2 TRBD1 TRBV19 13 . TGTGCCAGTAGTTTTAGGGGGCTGGATGGCTACACCTTC CASSFRGLDGYTF
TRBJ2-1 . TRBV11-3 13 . TGTGCCAGCAGCCCCACGTCCAACAATGAGCAGTTCTTC CASSPTSNNEQFF
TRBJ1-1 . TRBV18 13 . TGTGCCAGCTCACCCCCGGGGAACACTGAAGCTTTCTTT CASSPPGNTEAFF
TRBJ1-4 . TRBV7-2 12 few TGTGCCAGCAGCTTAATCGGTGAAAAACTGTTTTTT CASSLIGEKLFF